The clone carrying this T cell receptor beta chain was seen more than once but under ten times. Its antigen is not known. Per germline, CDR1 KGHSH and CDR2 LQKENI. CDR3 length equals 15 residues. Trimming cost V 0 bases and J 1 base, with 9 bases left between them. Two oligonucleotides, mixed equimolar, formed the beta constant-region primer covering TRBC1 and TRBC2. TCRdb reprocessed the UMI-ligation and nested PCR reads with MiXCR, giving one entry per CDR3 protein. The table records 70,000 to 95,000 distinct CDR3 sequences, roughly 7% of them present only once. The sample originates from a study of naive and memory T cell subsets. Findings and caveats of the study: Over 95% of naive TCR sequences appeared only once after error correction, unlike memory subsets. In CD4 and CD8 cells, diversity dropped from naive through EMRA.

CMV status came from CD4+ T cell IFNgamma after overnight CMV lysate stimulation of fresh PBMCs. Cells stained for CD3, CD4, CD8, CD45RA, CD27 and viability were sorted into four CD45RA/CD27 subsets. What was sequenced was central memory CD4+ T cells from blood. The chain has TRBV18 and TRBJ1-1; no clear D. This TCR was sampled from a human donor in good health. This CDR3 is CASSPPGRGNTEAFF. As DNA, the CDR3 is TGTGCCAGCTCACCACCTGGACGGGGGAACACTGAAGCTTTCTTT.